The entry that follows covers one T cell receptor (beta chain) sequence. Antigen: not known. The CDR3 has 17 amino acids. Germline CDR1 is MNHEY and CDR2 is SVGEGT. V dropped 5 bases and J dropped 0 bases, with 19 bases sitting between them. The TCRbeta library was prepared with unique molecular identifiers. Using its own MiXCR run on the PCR reads, TCRdb lists one record per CDR3 protein. The repertoire holds about 70,000 distinct CDR3 sequences, with approximately 11% as singletons. This sample is drawn from a study of T-cell reconstitution after alpha-beta-depleted transplantation in children. Overall study results and limits: Several hundred expanded graft clones reportedly supplied alpha-beta T cells about two months after transplant.

The material was PBMCs, obtained before TCRalphabeta/CD19-depleted stem cell transplant. This chain joins TRBV6-2 or TRBV6-3 and TRBJ2-5; tentatively, D is TRBD2 (6 bases). This clonotype was obtained from a boy younger than 18 with acute myeloid leukemia, due to receive a stem cell transplant. In DNA, the CDR3 is TGTGCCAGCAGTCCCGGGACTTCCACGTCGTACCAAGAGACCCAGTACTTC. It encodes CASSPGTSTSYQETQYF.